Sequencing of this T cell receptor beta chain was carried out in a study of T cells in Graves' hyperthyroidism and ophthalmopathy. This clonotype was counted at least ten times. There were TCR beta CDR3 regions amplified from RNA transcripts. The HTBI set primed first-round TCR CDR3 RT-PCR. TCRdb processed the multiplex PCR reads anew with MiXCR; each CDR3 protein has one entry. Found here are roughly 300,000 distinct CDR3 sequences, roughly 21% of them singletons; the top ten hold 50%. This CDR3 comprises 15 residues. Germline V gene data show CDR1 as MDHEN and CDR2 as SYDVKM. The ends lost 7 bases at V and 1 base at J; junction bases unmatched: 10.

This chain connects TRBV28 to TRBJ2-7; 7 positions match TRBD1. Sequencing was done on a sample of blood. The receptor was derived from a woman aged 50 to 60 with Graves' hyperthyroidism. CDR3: CASNPRDRPSYEQYF. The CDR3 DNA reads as TGTGCCAGCAATCCCCGGGACAGACCTTCCTACGAGCAGTACTTC.